Only a few counts were recorded for the clone carrying this TCR beta chain. The record originates from a study of blood T cells in healthy people across ages. Primers used in a second PCR of roughly 7 to 12 cycles were a sample-barcoded 5' primer and a J-beta primer mix. A single record per CDR3 protein comes from TCRdb applying MiXCR to the 5' RACE reads. The table has about 570,000 distinct CDR3 sequences, 25% to 30% seen once; the top ten hold about a fifth. V gave up 6 bases and J gave up 5 bases; unmatched junction bases: 6. The CDR3 covers 14 residues. The V gene's germline CDR1 is LNHNV and CDR2 YYDKDF (reference sequence).

V gene TRBV15 combines with J gene TRBJ2-2; 7 bases are shared with TRBD1. The receptor was derived from a woman aged 70-85 years in good health. The sequencing sample was made of blood. This chain's CDR3 is CATRNDRETGELFF. CDR3 coding DNA: TGTGCCACCAGAAATGACAGGGAGACCGGGGAGCTGTTTTTT.